This T cell receptor (beta chain) emerged from a study of spatial heterogeneity in lung cancer. In the study overall: The library had UMIs, and each TCR and UMI pair averaged more than ten raw reads.

TCRdb independently ran MiXCR on the 5' RACE reads; one entry per CDR3 protein. The sample contains about 39,000 distinct CDR3 sequences, about 6% of which appear only once. In its sample, this clonotype was seen many times. Time point in this sample: sample taken at primary tumor resection. In each case, whole RNA from tumor, nontumor lung or frozen PBMC was sequenced unsorted. The CDR3 sequence is 14 residues long. Looked up from germline, CDR1 is SGDLS and CDR2 is YYNGEE. V lost 1 base, J lost 0 bases, and 6 bases lay in between. The chain combines TRBV9 with TRBJ2-3; D is unclear. The sequence came from a male donor with early-stage non-small cell lung cancer. Here the sequenced sample was PBMCs, taken at surgery. The CDR3 loop reads CASSVRLSTDTQYF. The DNA for the CDR3 is TGTGCCAGCAGCGTAAGACTGAGCACAGATACGCAGTATTTT.